A single sample is the source of the 5 T cell receptor beta chains below, sequenced in a study of shared clonotypes between healthy human individuals. Libraries were prepared by immunoSEQ multiplex PCR; TCRdb keeps only in-frame clonotypes and omits some of them. The sample records 400,000 or so clones, roughly 96% being singletons. The sequencing sample was made of memory CD8+ T cells sorted from blood. Subset indicated: CD45RO+ cells pooled with CCR7-negative TemRA cells. The receptors were gathered from a man younger than 40 in good health.

J is TRBJ2-5 and V is TRBV9, with D possibly being TRBD1 (6 bases). Germline CDR1 reads SGDLS; CDR2 reads YYNGEE. This CDR3 spans 14 amino acids. The germline V and J ends were trimmed by 0 bases and 5 bases, with 11 bases remaining between them. In DNA form, the CDR3 reads TGTGCCAGCAGCGTAGTTGGGACAAGCGAGACCCAGTACTTC. It yields the protein CASSVVGTSETQYF.

The gene calls are TRBV28 and TRBJ1-1, with 7 bases lining up with TRBD1. The V segment lost 3 bases and the J segment 1 base; nucleotides outside the gene matches: 8. The V gene's germline CDR1 is MDHEN and CDR2 SYDVKM. The CDR3 has 16 residues. CDR3 nucleotides: TGTGCCAGCAGTTTTCCCCCAGGGGGACAGAACACTGAAGCTTTCTTT. This encodes CASSFPPGGQNTEAFF.

The V gene is TRBV11-3, the J gene TRBJ2-3; D remains unclear. Germline V gene data show CDR1 as SGHNT and CDR2 as YENEEA. CDR3 size: 15 residues. Trimming shortened V by 5 bases and J by 2 bases, and 14 bases separated the two germline ends. The chain's CDR3 is CASSLRTDNTDTQYF. CDR3 bases: TGTGCCAGCAGCCTGAGGACGGATAACACAGATACGCAGTATTTT.

J is TRBJ2-3 and V is TRBV6-1; D may be TRBD1 or TRBD2 (5 bases each). The CDR3 is 17 residues long. V shed 4 bases and J shed 6 bases, with 23 bases lying between them. Germline V gene data show CDR1 as MNHNS and CDR2 as SASEGT. The CDR3 DNA reads TGTGCCAGCAGTGTCCAGAGGGGAGTCCTTCAGTTGGATACGCAGTATTTT. Its translation: CASSVQRGVLQLDTQYF.

The gene calls are TRBV7-2 and TRBJ2-3; no clear D gene. Germline V lookup: CDR1 SGHTA, CDR2 FQGNSA. CDR3 length: 14 residues. The V end was cut by 3 bases, the J end by 0 bases, with 7 bases between. The CDR3 loop is CASSFTSSTDTQYF. The CDR3 nucleotides are TGTGCCAGCAGCTTTACCTCTAGCACAGATACGCAGTATTTT.